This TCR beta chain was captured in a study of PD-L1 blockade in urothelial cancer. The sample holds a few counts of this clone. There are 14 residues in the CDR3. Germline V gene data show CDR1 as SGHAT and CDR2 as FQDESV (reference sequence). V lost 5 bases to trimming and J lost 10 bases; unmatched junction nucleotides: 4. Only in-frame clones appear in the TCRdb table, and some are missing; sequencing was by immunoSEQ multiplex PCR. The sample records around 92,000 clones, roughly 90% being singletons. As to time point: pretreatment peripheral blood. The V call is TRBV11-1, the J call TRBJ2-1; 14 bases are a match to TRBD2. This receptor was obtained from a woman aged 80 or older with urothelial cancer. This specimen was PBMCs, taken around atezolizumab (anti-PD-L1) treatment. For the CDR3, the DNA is TGTGCCAGCAGCCAGGGACTAGCGGGAGACGAGCAGTTCTTC. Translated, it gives CASSQGLAGDEQFF.